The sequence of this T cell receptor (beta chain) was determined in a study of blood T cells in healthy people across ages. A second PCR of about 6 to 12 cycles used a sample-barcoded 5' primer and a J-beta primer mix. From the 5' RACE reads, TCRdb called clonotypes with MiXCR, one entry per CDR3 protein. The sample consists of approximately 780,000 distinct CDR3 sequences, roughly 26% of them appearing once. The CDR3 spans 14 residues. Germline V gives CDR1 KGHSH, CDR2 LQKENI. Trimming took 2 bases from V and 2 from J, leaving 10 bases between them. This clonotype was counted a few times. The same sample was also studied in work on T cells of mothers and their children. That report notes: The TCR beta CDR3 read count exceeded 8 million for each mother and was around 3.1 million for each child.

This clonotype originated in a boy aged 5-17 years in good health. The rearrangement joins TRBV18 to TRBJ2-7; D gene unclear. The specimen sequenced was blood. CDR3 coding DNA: TGTGCCAGCTCACCATTTGAGAGCACCTACGAGCAGTACTTC. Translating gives CASSPFESTYEQYF.